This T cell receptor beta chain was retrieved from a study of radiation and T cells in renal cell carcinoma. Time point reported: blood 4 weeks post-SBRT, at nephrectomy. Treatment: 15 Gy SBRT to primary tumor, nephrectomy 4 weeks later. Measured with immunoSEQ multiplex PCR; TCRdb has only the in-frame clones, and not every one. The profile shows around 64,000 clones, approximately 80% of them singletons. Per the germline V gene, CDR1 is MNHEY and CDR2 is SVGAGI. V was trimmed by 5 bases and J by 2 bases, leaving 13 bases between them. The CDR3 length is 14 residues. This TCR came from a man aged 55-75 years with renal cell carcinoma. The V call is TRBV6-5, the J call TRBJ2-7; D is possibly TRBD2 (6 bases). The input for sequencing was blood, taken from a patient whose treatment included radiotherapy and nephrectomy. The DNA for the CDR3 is TGTGCCAGCAGTCCCGGGACTTTTACCTACGAGCAGTACTTC. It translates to CASSPGTFTYEQYF.